One sample yielded the 25 T cell receptor beta chains listed below, sequenced in a study of cytomegalovirus exposure and HLA in healthy donors. The PCR employed 60 Vbeta primers together with 13 Jbeta primers. Clones were read by immunoSEQ multiplex PCR, and TCRdb kept only the in-frame ones, dropping some. Of 200,000 to 250,000 clones listed, roughly 91% were seen once; the top ten hold roughly 0.99%. Material for sequencing was PBMCs. All receptors come from a woman younger than 35 in good health and CMV-seronegative.

This chain uses TRBV5-6 with TRBJ1-2; 7 bases match TRBD1. J gave up 5 bases and V 4 bases, and 5 bases lay outside the gene matches. CDR3 length: 13 amino acids. Germline lookup yields CDR1 SGHDT and CDR2 YYEEEE. The CDR3 is CASSAGTEYGYTF. The CDR3, as DNA: TGTGCCAGCAGCGCGGGGACAGAATATGGCTACACCTTC.

The rearrangement uses TRBV7-9 and TRBJ1-4, with 10 bases aligning to TRBD1. This CDR3 has 15 amino acids. The germline CDR1 and CDR2 sequences are SEHNR and FQNEAQ (reference sequence). The J segment lost 3 bases and the V segment lost 5 bases, leaving 3 bases of the junction unmatched. The chain's CDR3 is CASSGDRGSNEKLFF. CDR3 nucleotides: TGTGCCAGCAGCGGGGACAGGGGCTCTAATGAAAAACTGTTTTTT. Looking up the rest from reference TRBV7-9 and TRBJ1-4 gives the full variable domain: DTGVSQNPRHKITKRGQNVTFRCDPISEHNRLYWYRQTLGQGPEFLTYFQNEAQLEKSRLLSDRFSAERPKGSFSTLEIQRTEQGDSAMYLCASSGDRGSNEKLFFGSGTQLSVL.

V usage is TRBV19 and J usage is TRBJ2-7; D is perhaps TRBD2 (7 bases). The CDR3 contains 14 residues. V gave up 6 bases and J gave up 0 bases, with 12 bases separating them. The germline V gene encodes CDR1 LNHDA and CDR2 SQIVND (reference sequence). Here the CDR3 reads CASRSGTNSYEQYF. In DNA form, the CDR3 reads TGTGCCAGTAGGAGCGGGACAAACTCCTACGAGCAGTACTTC.

The chain employs TRBV2 and TRBJ2-7, with a tentative D call TRBD2 (5 bases). V lost 3 bases and J lost 7, with 19 bases in between. This CDR3 region has 15 residues. The germline V gene encodes CDR1 SNHLY and CDR2 FYNNEI. The CDR3 region is CASSDEGVRFGEQYF. The CDR3 nucleotides read TGTGCCAGCAGTGACGAGGGAGTAAGATTCGGGGAGCAGTACTTC.

This chain connects TRBV11-3 to TRBJ1-1; D is possibly TRBD1 (5 bases). V shed 2 bases and J shed 1 base, with 11 bases lying between them. Germline assignment: CDR1 SGHNT and CDR2 YENEEA. The CDR3 consists of 15 residues. CDR3 residues: CASSLRRGSNTEAFF. The DNA of the CDR3 is TGTGCCAGCAGCTTACGTAGGGGTTCGAACACTGAAGCTTTCTTT.

The V and J genes are TRBV5-4 and TRBJ1-1; 7 bases are shared with TRBD1. The trim removed 5 bases at V and 1 base at J, leaving 2 bases unmatched. Germline V gene data show CDR1 as SGHNT and CDR2 as YYREEE (reference sequence). The CDR3 is 13 amino acids. The DNA for the CDR3 is TGTGCCAGCAGGGGGACAGCGAACACTGAAGCTTTCTTT. It codes for CASRGTANTEAFF.

This clone appeared once. The V and J genes are TRBV11-2 and TRBJ1-1, with D possibly being TRBD1 (5 bases). Trimming took 4 bases from V and 0 from J, leaving 12 bases between them. Germline-derived CDR1 and CDR2 are SGHAT and FQNNGV. This CDR3 contains 15 residues. CDR3 protein: CASSSDHRLNTEAFF. The CDR3 DNA reads as TGTGCCAGCAGCTCAGATCACAGGTTGAACACTGAAGCTTTCTTT.

This clone was found a few times. Other DNA sequences in the same sample also yield this CDR3. The chain combines TRBV7-3 with TRBJ2-4, with D hard to call. V was pared by 3 bases and J by 8 bases, with 11 bases between. The CDR3 spans 13 residues. The V gene's germline CDR1 is SGHTA and CDR2 FQGTGA. CDR3 in amino acids: CASSFFASDIQYF. The CDR3, as DNA: TGTGCCAGCAGCTTCTTTGCCAGTGACATTCAGTACTTC.

This CDR3 is CASSQASGRTYEQYF. The CDR3 DNA sequence: TGCGCCAGCAGCCAAGCTAGCGGGAGAACGTACGAGCAGTACTTC. The chain has TRBV4-1 and TRBJ2-5, with 10 bases that match TRBD2. The J call may not be correct, given that the DNA end is closer to TRBJ2-7. The CDR3 totals 15 residues. CDR1 is MGHRA, CDR2 YSYEKL, per germline.

The chain is built from TRBV4-1 and TRBJ2-1; the match to TRBD2 covers 12 bases. V lost 4 bases to trimming and J lost 10 bases; unmatched junction nucleotides: 2. CDR1 is MGHRA, CDR2 YSYEKL, per germline. The CDR3 loop spans 13 amino acids. The CDR3 reads CASSRLAGGEQFF. CDR3 nucleotide sequence: TGCGCCAGCAGCCGCCTAGCGGGAGGGGAGCAGTTCTTC.

In its sample, this clone was seen a few times. The V gene is TRBV6-4, the J gene TRBJ1-1, with 8 bases lining up with TRBD1. Germline loops: CDR1 MRHNA, CDR2 SNTAGT. This CDR3 comprises 13 residues. Trimming removed 5 bases from V and 3 bases from J; junction bases left unmatched: 2. The CDR3 nucleotides read TGTGCCAGCAGTCAACAGGGGGACACTGAAGCTTTCTTT. Its translation: CASSQQGDTEAFF.

The chain combines TRBV10-1 with TRBJ2-5, with D possibly being TRBD2 (6 bases). The V gene lost 3 bases and the J gene lost 10 bases, with 21 bases spanning the gap. The CDR3 has 15 residues. Germline V lookup: CDR1 WNHNN, CDR2 SYGVQD (reference sequence). CDR3 nucleotide sequence: TGCGCCAGCAGTGAAAACACAGCCACAGCCGGGGGCCAGTACTTC. This sequence encodes CASSENTATAGGQYF.

This chain joins TRBV6-1 and TRBJ1-2; a weak D match, TRBD1 (5 bases). Trimming took off 6 bases at V and 1 base at J, with 6 bases between the two ends. The CDR3 totals 12 residues. The germline CDR1 and CDR2 sequences are MNHNS and SASEGT. CDR3 sequence reads: CASRQGNYGYTF. CDR3 in DNA: TGTGCCAGCAGGCAGGGTAACTATGGCTACACCTTC.

This clone was recorded once. The genes are TRBV7-2 and TRBJ2-3; the match to TRBD1 covers 9 bases. The CDR3 covers 15 residues. CDR1 is SGHTA, CDR2 FQGNSA, per germline. V was pared by 5 bases and J by 5 bases, with 8 bases of the junction left unmatched. CDR3 sequence: CASSLNGQGLDTQYF. The CDR3 DNA is TGTGCCAGCAGCCTAAATGGACAGGGGTTAGATACGCAGTATTTT.

This chain uses TRBV5-1 with TRBJ1-1; D call uncertain. Germline V gene data show CDR1 as SGHRS and CDR2 as YFSETQ. V gave up 1 base and J gave up 1 base, with 8 bases separating them. The CDR3 totals 14 residues. The CDR3 loop reads CASSLRSQNTEAFF. The CDR3 nucleotides are TGCGCCAGCAGCTTGCGGTCCCAGAACACTGAAGCTTTCTTT.

This chain joins TRBV5-6 and TRBJ1-6, with D possibly TRBD1 on 6 matching bases. CDR1 and CDR2 from the germline V gene are SGHDT and YYEEEE. V dropped 7 bases and J dropped 8 bases, with 16 bases sitting between them. The CDR3 spans 14 residues. CDR3 nucleotide sequence: TGTGCCAGCGGCCTATGGGGGCGGGATTCACCCCTCCACTTT. This encodes CASGLWGRDSPLHF.

This chain links TRBV4-1 with TRBJ2-7, with 14 bases aligning to TRBD2. Germline assignment: CDR1 MGHRA and CDR2 YSYEKL. This CDR3 spans 21 amino acids. J gave up 3 bases and V 3 bases, and 19 bases lay outside the gene matches. CDR3 protein: CASSQALGGTWTSGRHYEQYF. CDR3 DNA sequence: TGCGCCAGCAGCCAGGCCCTAGGTGGGACATGGACTAGCGGGAGGCACTACGAGCAGTACTTC.

This chain connects TRBV9 to TRBJ1-1; D unresolved. CDR1 is SGDLS, CDR2 YYNGEE, per germline. This CDR3 is 15 amino acids long. Trimming shortened V by 2 bases and J by 4 bases, and 15 bases separated the two germline ends. CDR3 nucleotide sequence: TGTGCCAGCAGCGTGGGAGGAGGCGGGAGCACTGAAGCTTTCTTT. Protein: CASSVGGGGSTEAFF.

This clone is a singleton in its sample. V usage is TRBV9 and J usage is TRBJ2-2, with 10 bases fitting TRBD1. The CDR3 totals 16 residues. The junction had 10 bases not matched to a gene; V was cut back by 5 bases and J by 6 bases. CDR1 is SGDLS and CDR2 is YYNGEE in the germline V gene. CDR3: CASSPTGTGDPGELFF. CDR3 nucleotide sequence: TGTGCCAGCAGTCCCACCGGGACAGGGGATCCCGGGGAGCTGTTTTTT. Combining the CDR3 with reference TRBV9 and TRBJ2-2 gives the whole variable domain DSGVTQTPKHLITATGQRVTLRCSPRSGDLSVYWYQQSLDQGLQFLIQYYNGEERAKGNILERFSAQQFPDLHSELNLSSLELGDSALYFCASSPTGTGDPGELFFGEGSRLTVL.

The J gene is TRBJ1-5, the V gene TRBV7-8; 12 bases map to TRBD1. V lost 5 bases and J lost 3; bases outside the gene matches: 14. CDR1 and CDR2 (germline): SGHVS, FQNEAQ. This CDR3 region has 19 residues. The CDR3 DNA is TGTGCCAGCAGCCCTCGTTTCCTCGGGACAGGGGGCTTCAATCAGCCCCAGCATTTT. Translation: CASSPRFLGTGGFNQPQHF.

The chain joins TRBV4-1 to TRBJ1-4; 9 bases are a match to TRBD1. The V gene end was trimmed by 3 bases and the J gene end by 7 bases; junction bases not matched to a gene: 6. The CDR3 length is 15 residues. Germline V gives CDR1 MGHRA, CDR2 YSYEKL. CDR3 region: CASSHPTGGREKLFF. For the CDR3, the DNA is TGCGCCAGCAGCCACCCGACAGGGGGGCGTGAAAAACTGTTTTTT.

V usage is TRBV4-1 and J usage is TRBJ2-3; 9 nucleotides line up with TRBD2. Germline V CDR1 and CDR2: MGHRA, YSYEKL. The CDR3 totals 17 residues. The V segment lost 1 base and the J segment 4 bases; nucleotides outside the gene matches: 9. The CDR3, as DNA: TGCGCCAGCAGCCAAGTCGGGACTAGCCGCGCAGCAGATACGCAGTATTTT. Amino acid sequence: CASSQVGTSRAADTQYF.

The chain recombines TRBV7-2 with TRBJ2-1, with 8 bases lining up with TRBD2. Germline V lookup: CDR1 SGHTA, CDR2 FQGNSA. V was pared by 10 bases and J by 9 bases, with 14 bases of the junction left unmatched. The length of the CDR3 is 14 residues. The CDR3 sequence: CANRLTGGSGEQFF. As DNA, the CDR3 is TGTGCCAACCGTTTAACGGGAGGGAGTGGTGAGCAGTTCTTC.

The V call is TRBV6-5, the J call TRBJ1-1; D ambiguous. The germline gives CDR1 MNHEY, CDR2 SVGAGI. Between the trimmed V and J ends, which lost 5 bases and 4 bases, there was a span of 5 bases. The CDR3 runs to 11 residues. CDR3 sequence (DNA): TGTGCCAGCAGTGAACTCACTGAAGCTTTCTTT. Its protein is CASSELTEAFF.

CDR3 DNA sequence: TGTGCCTGGAGTGTACCGTGGCTAGCGGGGAACAATGAGCAGTTCTTC. Protein sequence: CAWSVPWLAGNNEQFF. V gene TRBV30 combines with J gene TRBJ2-1; 9 nucleotides agree with TRBD2. The J segment lost 5 bases and the V segment lost 0 bases, leaving 8 bases of the junction unmatched. This CDR3 has 16 amino acids. From germline, CDR1 is GTSNPN and CDR2 SVGIG (reference sequence).